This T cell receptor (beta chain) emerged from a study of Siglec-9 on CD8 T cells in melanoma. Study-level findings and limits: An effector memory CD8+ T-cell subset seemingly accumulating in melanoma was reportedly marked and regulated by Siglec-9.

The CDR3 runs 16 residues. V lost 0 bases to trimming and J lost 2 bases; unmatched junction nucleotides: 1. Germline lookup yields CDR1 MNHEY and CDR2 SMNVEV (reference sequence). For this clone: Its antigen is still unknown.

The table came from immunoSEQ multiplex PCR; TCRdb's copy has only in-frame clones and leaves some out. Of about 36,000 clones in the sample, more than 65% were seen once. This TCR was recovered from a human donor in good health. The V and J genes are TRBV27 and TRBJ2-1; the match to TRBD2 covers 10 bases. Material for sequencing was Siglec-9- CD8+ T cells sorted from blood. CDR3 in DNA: TGTGCCAGCAGTTTATCCCTAGCGGGGGCCTACAATGAGCAGTTCTTC. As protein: CASSLSLAGAYNEQFF.